This T cell receptor (beta chain) is drawn from a study of T cells in Graves' hyperthyroidism and ophthalmopathy. PBMCs were derived from roughly 10 ml fresh peripheral blood. Study-wide points: In the blood, most expanded thyroid clonotypes above 0.001 appeared as well.

The CDR3 covers 15 residues. Germline V gene sequence: CDR1 DFQATT, CDR2 SNEGSKA (reference sequence). Trimming pared 0 bases from V and 2 bases from J, leaving 14 bases between. Ten or more counts support this clonotype. Its antigen is undetermined. RNA transcripts gave rise to amplified TCR beta CDR3 regions. HTBI primers drove first-round RT-PCR of the TCR CDR3. TCRdb independently ran MiXCR on the multiplex PCR reads; one entry per CDR3 protein. The data show around 400,000 distinct CDR3 sequences, approximately 14% seen once. This receptor was taken from a woman aged 55-69 years with Graves' ophthalmopathy. Sequenced material: blood. This sequence joins TRBV20-1 and TRBJ2-7; D perhaps matches TRBD2 (5 bases). CDR3 sequence (DNA): TGCAGTGCTAGAGAGCGCCTAGCCCACCCCTACGAGCAGTACTTC. Translated, it gives CSARERLAHPYEQYF.